The rows below give T cell receptor beta chains drawn from one sample of a study of T cells in localized non-small cell lung cancer. Produced via immunoSEQ multiplex PCR; TCRdb's table is partial and in-frame only. The sample includes approximately 76,000 clones, around 81% of them seen just once. The material was peripheral blood, obtained before any cancer treatment. All receptors come from a female donor over 55 with stage I lung adenocarcinoma. Both conserved end residues are part of each CDR3. D genes are given only for firm matches. Clone size appears in some rows only: once, few, many, or a class for an expanded clone.

v_call	clone_size	cdr3_length	d_call	j_call	cdr3_nt	cdr3_aa
TRBV15	-	14	TRBD1	TRBJ2-5	TGTGCCACCAGCAATGGACAGGGTGAGGAGACCCAGTACTTC	CATSNGQGEETQYF
TRBV28	once	14	-	TRBJ1-6	TGTGCCAGCACCCCTGGAGGAGATAATTCACCCCTCCACTTT	CASTPGGDNSPLHF
TRBV7-2	-	15	-	TRBJ1-3	TGTGCCAGCAGCCCGACCGGGCCCTCTGGAAACACCATATATTTT	CASSPTGPSGNTIYF
TRBV7-8	-	14	-	TRBJ1-1	TGTGCCAGCAGCTCCTCCGGGGGCCGGACTGAAGCTTTCTTT	CASSSSGGRTEAFF
TRBV27	-	17	TRBD2	TRBJ2-3	TGTGCCAGCAGTTTATCGGGACTAGCGCCGAGCACAGATACGCAGTATTTT	CASSLSGLAPSTDTQYF
TRBV6-6	-	13	TRBD1	TRBJ1-2	TGTGCCAGCAGTACTACGACAGGGAGCGGCTACACCTTC	CASSTTTGSGYTF
TRBV27	-	14	TRBD1	TRBJ2-3	TGTGCCAGCAGTTATCAGGGGGCCACAGATACGCAGTATTTT	CASSYQGATDTQYF
TRBV6-5	-	13	-	TRBJ1-1	TGTGCCAGCAGCAAACCGGGGTTAACTGAAGCTTTCTTT	CASSKPGLTEAFF
TRBV19	-	15	-	TRBJ2-3	TGTGCCAGTAGTAAGGAGGGATTGGGCACAGATACGCAGTATTTT	CASSKEGLGTDTQYF
TRBV6-5	-	14	TRBD1	TRBJ1-5	TGTGCCAGCAGTGGACAGGGAGGCAATCAGCCCCAGCATTTT	CASSGQGGNQPQHF
TRBV29-1	-	12	-	TRBJ1-1	TGCAGCGTTGAAGGTAGACACACTGAAGCTTTCTTT	CSVEGRHTEAFF
TRBV5-4	-	14	TRBD1	TRBJ1-2	TGTGCCAGCAGTTCGGACAGGGGCGTCTATGGCTACACCTTC	CASSSDRGVYGYTF
TRBV28	once	18	TRBD2	TRBJ2-1	TGTGCCAGCAGTTGGGGGGGACCTCCAGTAGGGGATTACAATGAGCAGTTCTTC	CASSWGGPPVGDYNEQFF
TRBV18	-	13	-	TRBJ2-5	TGTGCCAGCTCGGCAGGGGTGTCGGAGACCCAGTACTTC	CASSAGVSETQYF
TRBV4-1	-	15	-	TRBJ1-1	TGCGCCAGCAGCCCCCGTCTTACAGAGAACACTGAAGCTTTCTTT	CASSPRLTENTEAFF
TRBV7-2	few	14	-	TRBJ1-2	TGTGCCAGCAGCTTAGGAGGTTTTAGCTATGGCTACACCTTC	CASSLGGFSYGYTF
TRBV7-8	-	17	TRBD2	TRBJ2-3	TGTGCCAGCAGCTTAGATGGCGGGAGTTATAGCACAGATACGCAGTATTTT	CASSLDGGSYSTDTQYF
TRBV18	-	13	-	TRBJ1-2	TGTGCCAGCTCCCGAGCGGGCCTGAGCGGCTACACCTTC	CASSRAGLSGYTF
TRBV7-3	-	13	-	TRBJ2-1	TGTGCCAGCAGCAACGGGACTTACAATGAGCAGTTCTTC	CASSNGTYNEQFF
TRBV15	-	16	-	TRBJ1-1	TGTGCCACCAGCAGAGATGCAGGGCGTGGGAACACTGAAGCTTTCTTT	CATSRDAGRGNTEAFF
TRBV2	few	15	TRBD1	TRBJ1-1	TGTGCCAGCAGTGTCCGTAGGGCAGGGGGAGGTGAAGCTTTCTTT	CASSVRRAGGGEAFF
TRBV18	once	15	-	TRBJ2-1	TGTGCCAGCTCACCACCGTCCGGGCGCTCTTATGAGCAGTTCTTC	CASSPPSGRSYEQFF
TRBV28	-	14	-	TRBJ1-4	TGTGCCAGCAGTAAGGAGCCCCTGATCGAAAAACTGTTTTTT	CASSKEPLIEKLFF
TRBV5-4	-	16	-	TRBJ2-6	TGTGCCAGCAGCTTTGGCGACCCACGGGGGGCCAACGTCCTGACTTTC	CASSFGDPRGANVLTF
TRBV4-3	-	16	-	TRBJ1-4	TGCGCCAGCAGCCAAGGGTGGGGCAGTACTAATGAAAAACTGTTTTTT	CASSQGWGSTNEKLFF
TRBV30	-	19	TRBD2	TRBJ2-2	TGTGCCTGGAGTTGGTTCGGTAGCGGGAGTCTGGTGAACACCGGGGAGCTGTTTTTT	CAWSWFGSGSLVNTGELFF
TRBV9	-	14	-	TRBJ1-2	TGTGCCAGCAGCGTCGCAGCTCAGGGATATGGCTACACCTTC	CASSVAAQGYGYTF
TRBV6-6	-	13	-	TRBJ2-5	TGTGCCAGCAGTCCTTACCCCTCCGAGACCCAGTACTTC	CASSPYPSETQYF
TRBV27	-	13	-	TRBJ2-7	TGTGCCAGCAGTTACGGGACCCTCTACGAGCAGTACTTC	CASSYGTLYEQYF
TRBV5-1	once	15	-	TRBJ1-5	TGCGCCAGCAGCTTGGAAGGGAACGGTAATCAGCCCCAGCATTTT	CASSLEGNGNQPQHF
TRBV27	-	16	TRBD1	TRBJ2-1	TGTGCCAGCAGTCACCGGCCGGGACAGGGCATCAATGAGCAGTTCTTC	CASSHRPGQGINEQFF
TRBV30	-	14	-	TRBJ2-5	TGTGCCTGGCATCCCCGACAGCGACAAGAGACCCAGTACTTC	CAWHPRQRQETQYF
TRBV28	once	13	TRBD1	TRBJ1-3	TGTGCCAGCAACCAGGACAGGGGTAACACCATATATTTT	CASNQDRGNTIYF
TRBV28	-	17	TRBD1	TRBJ1-5	TGTGCCAGCAGTTTACCCGGGACAGGGCTTAGCAATCAGCCCCAGCATTTT	CASSLPGTGLSNQPQHF
TRBV5-6	-	14	TRBD1	TRBJ2-7	TGTGCCAGCAGAGCGACAGGGTCCCCCTACGAGCAGTACTTC	CASRATGSPYEQYF
TRBV28	-	15	-	TRBJ2-7	TGTGCCAGCAGTTTAGACGGCGGACCCCAGGGCGAGCAGTACTTC	CASSLDGGPQGEQYF
TRBV11-2	-	18	-	TRBJ1-5	TGTGCCAGCAGCTTAGGCGGTTGGGTGGGGGAAGACAATCAGCCCCAGCATTTT	CASSLGGWVGEDNQPQHF
TRBV28	-	17	TRBD2	TRBJ2-7	TGTGCCAGCAGTACAATCGTTGCGGCGGGAGGGAACTCCGAGCAGTACTTC	CASSTIVAAGGNSEQYF
TRBV7-8	-	14	-	TRBJ2-5	TGTGCCAGCAGCCCGAGGGGGGGGTACGAGACCCAGTACTTC	CASSPRGGYETQYF
TRBV5-1	-	17	TRBD1	TRBJ1-5	TGCGCCAGCAGCTCTGGCTTGGCAGGGGGCCCTGATCAGCCCCAGCATTTT	CASSSGLAGGPDQPQHF
TRBV19	-	15	TRBD1	TRBJ1-4	TGTGCCAGTAGTATCCGGACAGGTGTCCATGAAAAACTGTTTTTT	CASSIRTGVHEKLFF
TRBV6-1	-	14	-	TRBJ1-1	TGTGCCAGCACCGCACCAGGGGAGAGCACTGAAGCTTTCTTT	CASTAPGESTEAFF
TRBV28	-	15	-	TRBJ2-7	TGTGCCAGCAGTTTCGCGGAGCAGATTAGTTACGAGCAGTACTTC	CASSFAEQISYEQYF
TRBV10-3	-	15	TRBD2	TRBJ2-5	TGTGCCATCAGTGAATCAGCGGGAGGACAAGAGACCCAGTACTTC	CAISESAGGQETQYF
TRBV5-4	-	17	-	TRBJ2-1	TGTGCCAGCAGCTCACCGATGGGCCCGAGCTCCTACAATGAGCAGTTCTTC	CASSSPMGPSSYNEQFF
TRBV25-1	few	13	-	TRBJ2-1	TGTGCCAGCAGGCAGACAGAGAAGAATGAGCAGTTCTTC	CASRQTEKNEQFF
TRBV5-4	few	16	-	TRBJ1-2	TGTGCCAGCAGCTCACCAACGGAGTTAGCTAACTATGGCTACACCTTC	CASSSPTELANYGYTF
TRBV5-1	-	19	TRBD1	TRBJ1-6	TGCGCCAGCAGCTTGGTATCGCGGGACAGTAGCTCCTATAATTCACCCCTCCACTTT	CASSLVSRDSSSYNSPLHF
TRBV7-2	once	13	-	TRBJ2-7	TGTGCCAGCAGCCCCCAGTCAGCCTACGAGCAGTACTTC	CASSPQSAYEQYF
TRBV7-8	-	19	-	TRBJ2-6	TGTGCCAGCAGCTCCCCTTGGGGGTTCAACCTATCTGGGGCCAACGTCCTGACTTTC	CASSSPWGFNLSGANVLTF
TRBV10-3	-	16	TRBD2	TRBJ2-1	TGTGCCATCAGTGCCCTACTAGCGGGAGTGGGTAATGAGCAGTTCTTC	CAISALLAGVGNEQFF
TRBV20-1	-	10	-	TRBJ2-1	TGCAGTGCTGCCTACAATGAGCAGTTCTTC	CSAAYNEQFF
TRBV7-7	-	15	-	TRBJ2-3	TGTGCTAGCAGCTTAAATGTAGGTGGCACAGATACGCAGTATTTT	CASSLNVGGTDTQYF